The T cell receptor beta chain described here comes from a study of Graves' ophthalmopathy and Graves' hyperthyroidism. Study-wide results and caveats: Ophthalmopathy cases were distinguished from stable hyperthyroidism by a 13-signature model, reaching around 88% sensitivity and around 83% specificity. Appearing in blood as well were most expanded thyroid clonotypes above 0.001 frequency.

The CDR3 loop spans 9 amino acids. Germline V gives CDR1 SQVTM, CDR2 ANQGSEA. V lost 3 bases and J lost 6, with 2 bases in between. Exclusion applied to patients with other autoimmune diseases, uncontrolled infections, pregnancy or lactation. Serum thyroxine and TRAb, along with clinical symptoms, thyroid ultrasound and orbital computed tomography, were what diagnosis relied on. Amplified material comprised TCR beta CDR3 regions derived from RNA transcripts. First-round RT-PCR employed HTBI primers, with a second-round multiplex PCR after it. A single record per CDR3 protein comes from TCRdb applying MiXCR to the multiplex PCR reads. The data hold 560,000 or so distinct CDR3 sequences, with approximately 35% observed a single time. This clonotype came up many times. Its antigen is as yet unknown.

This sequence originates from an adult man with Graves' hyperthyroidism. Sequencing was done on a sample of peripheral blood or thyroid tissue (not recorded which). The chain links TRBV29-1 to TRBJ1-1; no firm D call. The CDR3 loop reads CSVDSEAFF. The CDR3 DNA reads TGCAGCGTTGACTCTGAAGCTTTCTTT.